This T cell receptor beta chain was found in a study of T cell responses to AZD1222 COVID-19 vaccine. Study-level findings and limits: Spike-specific TCR breadth and depth both grew after two AZD1222 doses. White British people made up most donors, females outnumbered males, and clonal diversity was possibly underestimated. Only after the peak T cell response were repertoires sampled.

Generated by immunoSEQ multiplex PCR, the TCRdb table keeps only in-frame clones and is missing some. The sample lists approximately 150,000 clones; roughly nine tenths were seen once. Comment on this clone: The antigen is unknown.

Trimming took off 0 bases at V and 2 bases at J, with 10 bases between the two ends. Germline loops: CDR1 LGHNA, CDR2 YSLEER. The CDR3 extends over 15 amino acids. The sequence derives from an adult in good health. Sequencing used peripheral blood, obtained on day 0 of AZD1222 vaccination. The chain joins TRBV4-3 to TRBJ1-1; a possible D gene is TRBD1 (5 bases). The CDR3 sequence is CASSQDGARNTEAFF. For the CDR3, the DNA is TGCGCCAGCAGCCAAGATGGGGCCAGAAACACTGAAGCTTTCTTT.